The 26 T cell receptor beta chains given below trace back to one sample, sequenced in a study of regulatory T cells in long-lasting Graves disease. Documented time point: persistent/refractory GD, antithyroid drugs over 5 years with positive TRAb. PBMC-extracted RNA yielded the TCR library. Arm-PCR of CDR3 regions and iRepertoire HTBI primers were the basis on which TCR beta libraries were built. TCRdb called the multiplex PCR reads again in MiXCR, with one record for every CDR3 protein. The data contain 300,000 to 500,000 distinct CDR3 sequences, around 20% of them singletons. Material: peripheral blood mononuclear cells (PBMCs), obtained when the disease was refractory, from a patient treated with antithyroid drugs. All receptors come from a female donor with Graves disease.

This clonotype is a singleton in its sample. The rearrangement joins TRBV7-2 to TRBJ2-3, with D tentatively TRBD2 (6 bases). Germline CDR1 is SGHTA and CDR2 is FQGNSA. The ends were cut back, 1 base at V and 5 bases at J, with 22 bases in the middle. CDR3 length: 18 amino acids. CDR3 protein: CASSLGPLGGTGLDTQYF. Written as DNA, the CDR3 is TGTGCCAGCAGCTTAGGCCCCCTTGGCGGGACCGGATTAGATACGCAGTATTTT. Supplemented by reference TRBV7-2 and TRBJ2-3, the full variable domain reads GAGVSQSPSNKVTEKGKDVELRCDPISGHTALYWYRQSLGQGLEFLIYFQGNSAPDKSGLPSDRFSAERTGGSVSTLTIQRTQQEDSAVYLCASSLGPLGGTGLDTQYFGPGTRLTVL.

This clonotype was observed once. The CDR3 coding sequence is TGTGCCAGTACCCCTCGGGCGGCAACCTACGAGCAGTACTTC. It codes for CASTPRAATYEQYF. The chain joins TRBV19 to TRBJ2-7, with unresolved D. The CDR3 spans 14 residues. Germline CDR1 and CDR2: LNHDA and SQIVND (reference sequence). V lost 7 bases, J lost 2 bases, and 15 bases lay in between.

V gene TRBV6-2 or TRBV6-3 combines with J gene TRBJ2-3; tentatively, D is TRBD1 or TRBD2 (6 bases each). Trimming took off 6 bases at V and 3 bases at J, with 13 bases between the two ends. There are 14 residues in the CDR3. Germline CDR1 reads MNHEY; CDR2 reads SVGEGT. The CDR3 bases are TGTGCCAGCAGGGCTAGGGGGGCGACAGATACGCAGTATTTT. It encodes CASRARGATDTQYF.

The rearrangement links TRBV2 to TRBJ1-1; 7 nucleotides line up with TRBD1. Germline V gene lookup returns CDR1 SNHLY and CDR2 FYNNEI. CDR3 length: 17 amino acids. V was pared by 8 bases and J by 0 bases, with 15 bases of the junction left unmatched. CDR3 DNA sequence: TGTGCCAGCCTTCAACCTCCCCAGGGGGACATGAACACTGAAGCTTTCTTT. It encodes CASLQPPQGDMNTEAFF. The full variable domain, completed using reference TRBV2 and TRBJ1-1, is EPEVTQTPSHQVTQMGQEVILRCVPISNHLYFYWYRQILGQKVEFLVSFYNNEISEKSEIFDDQFSVERPDGSNFTLKIRSTKLEDSAMYFCASLQPPQGDMNTEAFFGQGTRLTVV.

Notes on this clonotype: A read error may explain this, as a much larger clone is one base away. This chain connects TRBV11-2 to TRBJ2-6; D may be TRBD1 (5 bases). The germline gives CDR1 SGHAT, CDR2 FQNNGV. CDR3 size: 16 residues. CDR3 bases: TGTGCCAGCAGCTTAGGAATCGTTTCTGGGGCCAACGCCCTGACTTTC. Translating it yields CASSLGIVSGANALTF.

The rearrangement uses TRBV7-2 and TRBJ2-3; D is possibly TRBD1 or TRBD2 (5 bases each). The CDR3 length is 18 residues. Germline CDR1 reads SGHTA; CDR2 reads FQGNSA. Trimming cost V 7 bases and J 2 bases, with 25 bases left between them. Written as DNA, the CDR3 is TGTGCCAGCACCATTGACCCTGCACGAGGGGCCATCACAGATACGCAGTATTTT. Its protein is CASTIDPARGAITDTQYF.

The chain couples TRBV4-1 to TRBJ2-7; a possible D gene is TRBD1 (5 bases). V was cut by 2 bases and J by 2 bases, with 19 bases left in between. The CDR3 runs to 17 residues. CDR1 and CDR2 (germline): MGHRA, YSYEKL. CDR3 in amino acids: CASSQPSRVGRAYEQYF. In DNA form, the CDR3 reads TGCGCCAGCAGCCAACCCTCCCGTGTGGGCAGGGCCTACGAGCAGTACTTC.

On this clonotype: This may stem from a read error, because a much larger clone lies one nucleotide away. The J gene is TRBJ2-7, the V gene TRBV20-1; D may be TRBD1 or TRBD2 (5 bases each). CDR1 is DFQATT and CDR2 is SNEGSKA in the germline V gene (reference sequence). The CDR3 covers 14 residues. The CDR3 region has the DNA TGCGGTGCTAGAAGGCCAGGGAGCCCCTACGAGCAGTACTTC. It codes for CGARRPGSPYEQYF.

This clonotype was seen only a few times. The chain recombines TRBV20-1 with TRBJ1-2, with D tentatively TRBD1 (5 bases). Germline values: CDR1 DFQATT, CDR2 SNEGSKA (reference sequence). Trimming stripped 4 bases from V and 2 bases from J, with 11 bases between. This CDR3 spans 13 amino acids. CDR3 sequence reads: CSAIGTENYGYTF. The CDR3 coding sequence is TGCAGTGCTATCGGGACCGAGAACTATGGCTACACCTTC.

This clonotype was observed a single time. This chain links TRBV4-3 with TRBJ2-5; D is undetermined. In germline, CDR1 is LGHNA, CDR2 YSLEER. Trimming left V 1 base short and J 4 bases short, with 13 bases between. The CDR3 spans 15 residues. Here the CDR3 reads CASSQGQVQRETQYF. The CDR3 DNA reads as TGCGCCAGCAGCCAAGGGCAGGTTCAGCGAGAGACCCAGTACTTC.

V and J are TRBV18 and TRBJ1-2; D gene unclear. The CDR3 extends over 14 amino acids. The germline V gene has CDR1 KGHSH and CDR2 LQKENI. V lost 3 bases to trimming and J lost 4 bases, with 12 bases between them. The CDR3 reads CASSPDSGFYGYTF. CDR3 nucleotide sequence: TGTGCCAGCTCACCGGACTCGGGATTCTATGGCTACACCTTC.

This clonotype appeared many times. This CDR3 reads CASSPGLNQETQYF. Here the CDR3 DNA reads TGTGCCAGCTCACCCGGACTAAACCAAGAGACCCAGTACTTC. The rearrangement uses TRBV18 and TRBJ2-5; maybe TRBD2 (6 bases). CDR3 length: 14 amino acids. Trimming pared 3 bases from V and 0 bases from J, leaving 8 bases between. Per germline, CDR1 KGHSH and CDR2 LQKENI.

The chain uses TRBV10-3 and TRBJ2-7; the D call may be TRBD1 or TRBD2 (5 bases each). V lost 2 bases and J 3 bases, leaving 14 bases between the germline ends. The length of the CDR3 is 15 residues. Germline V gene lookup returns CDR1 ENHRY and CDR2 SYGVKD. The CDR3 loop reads CAISEMGVSSYEQYF. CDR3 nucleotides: TGTGCCATCAGTGAGATGGGGGTTAGCAGCTACGAGCAGTACTTC.

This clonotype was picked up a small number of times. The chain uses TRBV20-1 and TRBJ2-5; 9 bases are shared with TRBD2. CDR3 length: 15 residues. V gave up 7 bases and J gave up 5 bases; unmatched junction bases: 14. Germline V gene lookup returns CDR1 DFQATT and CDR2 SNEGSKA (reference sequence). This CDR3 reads CSGGVVSGSGETQYF. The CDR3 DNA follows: TGCAGTGGGGGGGTAGTTAGCGGGAGTGGTGAGACCCAGTACTTC.

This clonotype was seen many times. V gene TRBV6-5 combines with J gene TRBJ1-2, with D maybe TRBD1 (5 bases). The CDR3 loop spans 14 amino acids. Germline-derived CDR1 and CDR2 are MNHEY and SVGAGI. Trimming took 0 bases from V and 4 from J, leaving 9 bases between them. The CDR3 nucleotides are TGTGCCAGCAGTTACTCTTGGGACGGCTATGGCTACACCTTC. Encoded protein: CASSYSWDGYGYTF.

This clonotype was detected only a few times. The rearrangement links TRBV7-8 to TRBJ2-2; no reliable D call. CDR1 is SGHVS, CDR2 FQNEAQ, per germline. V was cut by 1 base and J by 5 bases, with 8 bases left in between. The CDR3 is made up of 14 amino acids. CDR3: CASSLDKPTGELFF. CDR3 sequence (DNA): TGTGCCAGCAGCTTAGATAAGCCTACCGGGGAGCTGTTTTTT.

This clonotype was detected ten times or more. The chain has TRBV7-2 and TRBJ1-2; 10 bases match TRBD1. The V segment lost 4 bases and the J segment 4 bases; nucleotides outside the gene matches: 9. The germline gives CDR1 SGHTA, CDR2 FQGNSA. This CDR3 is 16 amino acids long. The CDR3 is CASSWDRGLLVYGYTF. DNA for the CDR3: TGTGCCAGCAGCTGGGACAGGGGTTTACTCGTCTATGGCTACACCTTC.

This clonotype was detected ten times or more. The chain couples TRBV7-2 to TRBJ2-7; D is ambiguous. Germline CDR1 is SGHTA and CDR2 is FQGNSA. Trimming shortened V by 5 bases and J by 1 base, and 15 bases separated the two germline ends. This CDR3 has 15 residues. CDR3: CASSPSQASSYEQYF. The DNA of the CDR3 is TGTGCCAGCAGCCCCAGCCAAGCATCTTCCTACGAGCAGTACTTC. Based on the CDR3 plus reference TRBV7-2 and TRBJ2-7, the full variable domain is GAGVSQSPSNKVTEKGKDVELRCDPISGHTALYWYRQSLGQGLEFLIYFQGNSAPDKSGLPSDRFSAERTGGSVSTLTIQRTQQEDSAVYLCASSPSQASSYEQYFGPGTRLTVT.

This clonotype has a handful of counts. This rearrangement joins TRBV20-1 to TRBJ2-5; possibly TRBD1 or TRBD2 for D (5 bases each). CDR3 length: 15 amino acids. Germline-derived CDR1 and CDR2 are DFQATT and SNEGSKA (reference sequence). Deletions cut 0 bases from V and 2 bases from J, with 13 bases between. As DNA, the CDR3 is TGCAGTGCTAGAGACCCCCGAGGGACGCAAGAGACCCAGTACTTC. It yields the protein CSARDPRGTQETQYF.

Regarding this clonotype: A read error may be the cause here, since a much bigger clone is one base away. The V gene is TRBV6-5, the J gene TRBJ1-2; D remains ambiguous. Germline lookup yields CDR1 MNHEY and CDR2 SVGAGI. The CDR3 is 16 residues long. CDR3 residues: CTSSYRAPNTPYGYTF. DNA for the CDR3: TGTACCAGCAGTTATAGGGCTCCCAATACGCCCTATGGCTACACCTTC.

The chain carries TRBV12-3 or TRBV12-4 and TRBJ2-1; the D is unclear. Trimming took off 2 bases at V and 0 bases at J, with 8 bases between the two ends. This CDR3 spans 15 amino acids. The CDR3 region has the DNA TGTGCCAGCAGTTTACTTTCCTCCTCCTACAATGAGCAGTTCTTC. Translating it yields CASSLLSSSYNEQFF.

CDR3 sequence: CASSIDTGGGNQPQHF. CDR3 coding DNA: TGTGCCAGTAGTATTGATACAGGGGGCGGCAATCAGCCCCAGCATTTT. This rearrangement joins TRBV19 to TRBJ1-5; 9 bases agree with TRBD1. Losses at the gene ends were 3 bases for V and 2 bases for J; bases not matched to a gene: 5. Germline assignment: CDR1 LNHDA and CDR2 SQIVND (reference sequence). The CDR3 extends over 16 amino acids.

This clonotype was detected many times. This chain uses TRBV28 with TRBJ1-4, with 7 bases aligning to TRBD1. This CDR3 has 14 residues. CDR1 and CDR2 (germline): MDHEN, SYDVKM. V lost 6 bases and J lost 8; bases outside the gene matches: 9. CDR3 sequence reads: CASRSGYRGEKLFF. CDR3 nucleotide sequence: TGTGCCAGCAGATCCGGGTACAGGGGCGAAAAACTGTTTTTT.

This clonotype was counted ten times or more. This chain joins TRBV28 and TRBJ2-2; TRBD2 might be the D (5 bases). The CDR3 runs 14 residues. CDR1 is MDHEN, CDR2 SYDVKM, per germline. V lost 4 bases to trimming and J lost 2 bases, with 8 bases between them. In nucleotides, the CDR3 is TGTGCCAGCAGTTGGACTTTTAACACCGGGGAGCTGTTTTTT. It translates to CASSWTFNTGELFF.

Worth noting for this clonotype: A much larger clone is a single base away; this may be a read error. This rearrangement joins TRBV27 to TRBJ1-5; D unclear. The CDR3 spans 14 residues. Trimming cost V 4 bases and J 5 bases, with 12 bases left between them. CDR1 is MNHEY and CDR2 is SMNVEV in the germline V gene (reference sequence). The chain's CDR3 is CASSSGVIDQPQHF. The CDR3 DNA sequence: TGTGCCAGCAGTTCCGGGGTTATCGATCAGCCCCAGCATTTT.

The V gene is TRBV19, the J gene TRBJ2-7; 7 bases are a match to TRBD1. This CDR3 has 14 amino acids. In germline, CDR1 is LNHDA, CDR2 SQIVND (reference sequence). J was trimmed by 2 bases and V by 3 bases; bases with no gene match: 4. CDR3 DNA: TGTGCCAGTAGTATTGGGGACAGAACCTACGAGCAGTACTTC. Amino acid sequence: CASSIGDRTYEQYF.